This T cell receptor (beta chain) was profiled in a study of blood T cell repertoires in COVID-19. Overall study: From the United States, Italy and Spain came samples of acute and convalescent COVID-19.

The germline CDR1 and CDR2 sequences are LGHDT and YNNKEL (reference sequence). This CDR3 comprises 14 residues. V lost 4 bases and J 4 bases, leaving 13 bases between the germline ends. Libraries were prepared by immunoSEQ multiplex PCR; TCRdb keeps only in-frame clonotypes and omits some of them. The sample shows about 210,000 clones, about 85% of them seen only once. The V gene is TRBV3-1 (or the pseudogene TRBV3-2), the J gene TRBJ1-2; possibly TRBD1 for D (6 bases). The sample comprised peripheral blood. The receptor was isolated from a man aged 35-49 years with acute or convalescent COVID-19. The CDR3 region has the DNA TGTGCCAGCAGCCCCGGAGGACAGCCCTATGGCTACACCTTC. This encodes CASSPGGQPYGYTF.